Following are 28 T cell receptor beta chains from one sample sequenced in a study of T cell responses to AZD1222 COVID-19 vaccine. The protocol was immunoSEQ multiplex PCR, while the TCRdb copy is restricted to in-frame clones and leaves out a portion. The sample holds under 200,000 clones; 88% are singletons and the top ten take roughly 25%. Sequencing used peripheral blood, obtained 28 days after the second AZD1222 dose. These receptors all stem from an adult who received the AZD1222 COVID-19 vaccine.

J is TRBJ2-1 and V is TRBV7-2; 12 bases are shared with TRBD2. Germline CDR1 SGHTA, CDR2 FQGNSA. With 3 bases clipped from V and 2 bases from J, the junction kept 8 bases outside the gene matches. This CDR3 region has 18 residues. The CDR3 here is CASSFLAGGNWAYNEQFF. In DNA form, the CDR3 reads TGTGCCAGCAGCTTCCTAGCGGGAGGGAATTGGGCCTACAATGAGCAGTTCTTC.

J is TRBJ2-4 and V is TRBV9, with D unclear. The CDR3 loop spans 15 amino acids. CDR1 is SGDLS and CDR2 is YYNGEE in the germline V gene. V dropped 0 bases and J dropped 6 bases, with 13 bases sitting between them. The CDR3 here is CASSVDSGTGNIQYF. CDR3 sequence (DNA): TGTGCCAGCAGCGTAGATTCCGGAACGGGAAACATTCAGTACTTC.

The V gene is TRBV7-2, the J gene TRBJ2-7; D uncertain. Deletions cut 1 base from V and 3 bases from J, with 13 bases between. Per the germline V gene, CDR1 is SGHTA and CDR2 is FQGNSA. The CDR3 sequence is 15 residues long. The chain's CDR3 is CASSLGTRGIYEQYF. The CDR3, as DNA: TGTGCCAGCAGCTTAGGAACGAGAGGCATCTACGAGCAGTACTTC.

The genes are TRBV28 and TRBJ1-4; 9 nucleotides match TRBD1. CDR3 length: 15 amino acids. V trimming: 2 bases; J trimming: 8 bases; junction bases outside the gene matches: 6. Germline V gene data show CDR1 as MDHEN and CDR2 as SYDVKM. The CDR3 region is CASSLGTGISEKLFF. CDR3 sequence (DNA): TGTGCCAGCAGTTTAGGGACAGGGATTAGCGAAAAACTGTTTTTT.

This clone occurred a few times. V and J are TRBV5-1 and TRBJ2-7; 8 bases align to TRBD2. Germline values: CDR1 SGHRS, CDR2 YFSETQ. The V segment lost 4 bases and the J segment 2 bases; nucleotides outside the gene matches: 2. CDR3 length equals 13 residues. In nucleotides, the CDR3 is TGCGCCAGCAGCGTGGGACTAGCCTACGAGCAGTACTTC. Protein sequence: CASSVGLAYEQYF. Looking up the rest from reference TRBV5-1 and TRBJ2-7 gives the full variable domain: KAGVTQTPRYLIKTRGQQVTLSCSPISGHRSVSWYQQTPGQGLQFLFEYFSETQRNKGNFPGRFSGRQFSNSRSEMNVSTLELGDSALYLCASSVGLAYEQYFGPGTRLTVT.

V usage is TRBV7-2 and J usage is TRBJ1-5; D ambiguous. In germline, CDR1 is SGHTA, CDR2 FQGNSA. The CDR3 extends over 14 amino acids. V gave up 5 bases and J gave up 1 base, with 9 bases separating them. The DNA of the CDR3 is TGTGCCAGCAGCCCGAGCGGGAGCAATCAGCCCCAGCATTTT. Its translation: CASSPSGSNQPQHF.

V and J are TRBV3-1 (or the pseudogene TRBV3-2) and TRBJ1-6; tentatively, D is TRBD1 (5 bases). V was cut by 1 base and J by 7 bases, with 14 bases left in between. There are 16 residues in the CDR3. Per the germline V gene, CDR1 is LGHDT and CDR2 is YNNKEL (reference sequence). CDR3 sequence (DNA): TGTGCCAGCAGCCAAGCGGGAGGGGTGGGGAATTCACCCCTCCACTTT. Its translation: CASSQAGGVGNSPLHF.

The DNA for the CDR3 is TGTGCCAGCAGCACGGGACAGAGCTCCTACGAGCAGTACTTC. Translation gives CASSTGQSSYEQYF. The V and J genes are TRBV3-1 (or the pseudogene TRBV3-2) and TRBJ2-7, with TRBD1 identical over 7 bases. After removal of 5 bases from V and 0 bases from J, the junction contained 4 bases not matched to a gene. The CDR3 sequence is 14 residues long. Germline CDR1 and CDR2: LGHDT and YNNKEL (reference sequence).

The gene calls are TRBV5-8 and TRBJ2-1; D remains ambiguous. CDR3 size: 14 residues. The germline gives CDR1 SGHTS, CDR2 YDEGEE. V was clipped by 6 bases and J by 4 bases, with 14 bases between them. CDR3 region: CASKVPLRYNEQFF. The CDR3 DNA is TGTGCCAGCAAGGTCCCGCTGCGATACAATGAGCAGTTCTTC.

This clone has just one count. The chain employs TRBV9 and TRBJ2-7; D is perhaps TRBD1 or TRBD2 (6 bases each). Germline loops: CDR1 SGDLS, CDR2 YYNGEE. V gave up 3 bases and J gave up 0 bases, with 22 bases separating them. This CDR3 region has 18 residues. The CDR3 DNA reads as TGTGCCAGCAGCGAGGAAGGGACTCTCACAGGGAACTCCTACGAGCAGTACTTC. Translated: CASSEEGTLTGNSYEQYF.

This clone was picked up a small number of times. V usage is TRBV28 and J usage is TRBJ2-7; TRBD1 matches 12 bases. Germline assignment: CDR1 MDHEN and CDR2 SYDVKM. This CDR3 contains 15 residues. Losses at the gene ends were 5 bases for V and 7 bases for J; bases not matched to a gene: 9. The CDR3 here is CASSPWGQGAGEQYF. The CDR3, as DNA: TGTGCCAGCAGTCCTTGGGGACAGGGGGCTGGAGAGCAGTACTTC.

The chain couples TRBV7-6 to TRBJ1-1; D not resolved. CDR1 is SGHVS and CDR2 is FNYEAQ in the germline V gene. V lost 2 bases and J 2 bases, leaving 12 bases between the germline ends. This CDR3 has 15 residues. As DNA, the CDR3 is TGTGCCAGCAGCTTATTTCAGGCCTCCAACACTGAAGCTTTCTTT. Its translation is CASSLFQASNTEAFF.

The V and J genes are TRBV4-3 and TRBJ1-6; D unresolved. Germline assignment: CDR1 LGHNA and CDR2 YSLEER. The V and J ends lost 0 bases and 6 bases respectively, with 3 bases between them. The CDR3 spans 13 residues. The CDR3 spells CASSQEANSPLHF. CDR3 nucleotides: TGCGCCAGCAGCCAAGAAGCTAATTCACCCCTCCACTTT.

The chain links TRBV7-2 to TRBJ2-1; weak D call: TRBD2 (6 bases). Deletions cut 5 bases from V and 6 bases from J, with 17 bases between. Per the germline V gene, CDR1 is SGHTA and CDR2 is FQGNSA. The CDR3 covers 15 residues. The CDR3 is CASSPAGGEVNEQFF. Here the CDR3 DNA reads TGTGCCAGCAGCCCCGCGGGTGGGGAGGTCAATGAGCAGTTCTTC.

The chain carries TRBV28 and TRBJ1-4, with D perhaps matching TRBD1 (5 bases). There are 13 residues in the CDR3. Trimming took off 10 bases at V and 4 bases at J, with 13 bases between the two ends. Germline CDR1 reads MDHEN; CDR2 reads SYDVKM. DNA of the CDR3: TGTGCCACCCTGGGCAGGGTTAATGAAAAACTGTTTTTT. This sequence encodes CATLGRVNEKLFF.

The rearrangement joins TRBV30 to TRBJ1-1, with TRBD1 as a possible D gene (5 bases). The CDR3 has 15 amino acids. The germline V gene encodes CDR1 GTSNPN and CDR2 SVGIG (reference sequence). Trimming took 2 bases from V and 1 from J, leaving 14 bases between them. DNA for the CDR3: TGTGCCTGGAGTAGGAAGGGGCTTTCGAACACTGAAGCTTTCTTT. It yields the protein CAWSRKGLSNTEAFF.

This clone was detected only once. The chain uses TRBV5-8 and TRBJ2-5, with 8 bases matching TRBD1. J was trimmed by 7 bases and V by 6 bases; bases with no gene match: 11. The CDR3 spans 14 residues. In germline, CDR1 is SGHTS, CDR2 YDEGEE. DNA of the CDR3: TGTGCCAGCACCGTGGGGGGAGGACAGGGGACCCAGTACTTC. Translating it yields CASTVGGGQGTQYF.

This sequence joins TRBV7-9 and TRBJ1-1, with D tentatively TRBD1 (6 bases). The CDR3 has 17 residues. From germline, CDR1 is SEHNR and CDR2 FQNEAQ (reference sequence). Trimming took off 7 bases at V and 1 base at J, with 22 bases between the two ends. CDR3 protein: CASTKEGGRGSNTEAFF. CDR3 sequence (DNA): TGTGCCAGCACCAAAGAAGGTGGCAGGGGTTCGAACACTGAAGCTTTCTTT.

The chain recombines TRBV11-3 with TRBJ2-3; the match to TRBD1 covers 9 bases. Germline trimming cut 5 bases from V and 1 base from J; bases unmatched to any gene: 7. CDR3 size: 16 residues. CDR1 and CDR2 from the germline V gene are SGHNT and YENEEA. The CDR3 DNA follows: TGTGCCAGCAGCACAAAACAGGGGGCTGGCACAGATACGCAGTATTTT. This sequence encodes CASSTKQGAGTDTQYF. Using reference TRBV11-3 and TRBJ2-3 for the parts outside the CDR3, the full variable domain is EAGVVQSPRYKIIEKKQPVAFWCNPISGHNTLYWYLQNLGQGPELLIRYENEEAVDDSQLPKDRFSAERLKGVDSTLKIQPAELGDSAVYLCASSTKQGAGTDTQYFGPGTRLTVL.

The gene calls are TRBV6-2 or TRBV6-3 and TRBJ2-5; 8 nucleotides match TRBD1. Germline lookup yields CDR1 MNHEY and CDR2 SVGEGT. The CDR3 loop spans 16 amino acids. J gave up 1 base and V 3 bases, and 7 bases lay outside the gene matches. The DNA for the CDR3 is TGTGCCAGCAGTTATTTCGGACAGGGAATCCAAGAGACCCAGTACTTC. This gives the protein CASSYFGQGIQETQYF.

This chain joins TRBV7-9 and TRBJ2-7, with 14 bases aligning to TRBD2. Losses at the gene ends were 5 bases for V and 5 bases for J; bases not matched to a gene: 2. Germline loops: CDR1 SEHNR, CDR2 FQNEAQ (reference sequence). The length of the CDR3 is 14 residues. CDR3 loop: CASSGTSGRNEQYF. The CDR3 region has the DNA TGTGCCAGCAGCGGGACTAGCGGGAGAAACGAGCAGTACTTC.

The chain uses TRBV7-2 and TRBJ2-5; D ambiguous. This CDR3 has 12 residues. CDR1 is SGHTA, CDR2 FQGNSA, per germline. Between the trimmed V and J ends, which lost 2 bases and 5 bases, there was a span of 6 bases. In nucleotides, the CDR3 is TGTGCCAGCAGCTTATCCCGGGAGACCCAGTACTTC. Amino acid sequence: CASSLSRETQYF.

This clone was counted between two and nine times. The rearrangement joins TRBV6-5 to TRBJ2-7; D is tentatively TRBD1 or TRBD2 (5 bases each). V lost 8 bases to trimming and J lost 5 bases, with 13 bases between them. Germline V gene sequence: CDR1 MNHEY, CDR2 SVGAGI. The CDR3 contains 12 residues. The DNA for the CDR3 is TGTGCCAGCCTCCGGAGAGGGGACGAGCAGTACTTC. Protein: CASLRRGDEQYF.

The chain combines TRBV10-3 with TRBJ2-7, with D possibly matching TRBD2 (6 bases). The CDR3 totals 13 residues. V was cut by 7 bases and J by 2 bases, with 12 bases left in between. CDR1 ENHRY and CDR2 SYGVKD come from the germline V gene. The CDR3 region has the DNA TGTGCCATCACCCCGGGAGTACCCTACGAGCAGTACTTC. This gives the protein CAITPGVPYEQYF.

The J gene is TRBJ1-1, the V gene TRBV5-6; D unclear. The ends were cut back, 1 base at V and 2 bases at J, with 12 bases in the middle. CDR1 and CDR2 (germline): SGHDT, YYEEEE. This CDR3 region has 15 residues. The CDR3 nucleotides are TGTGCCAGCAGCTTGCGGGTCGGGTCAAACACTGAAGCTTTCTTT. This gives the protein CASSLRVGSNTEAFF.

V gene TRBV30 combines with J gene TRBJ1-2; tentative D call: TRBD1 (5 bases). Deletions cut 0 bases from V and 8 bases from J, with 10 bases between. The CDR3 spans 12 residues. Germline CDR1 reads GTSNPN; CDR2 reads SVGIG (reference sequence). This CDR3 reads CAWSVGAVGYTF. For the CDR3, the DNA is TGTGCCTGGAGTGTAGGGGCGGTCGGCTACACCTTC.

This chain uses TRBV28 with TRBJ2-4; D not certain. Germline CDR1 is MDHEN and CDR2 is SYDVKM. V was cut by 3 bases and J by 4 bases, with 13 bases left in between. This CDR3 spans 15 amino acids. CDR3 coding DNA: TGTGCCAGCAGTTTTGGCAACACAGCGAAAAACATTCAGTACTTC. Amino acid sequence: CASSFGNTAKNIQYF.

This clone was found a few times. The chain combines TRBV10-3 with TRBJ2-5; D is unclear. CDR1 is ENHRY and CDR2 is SYGVKD in the germline V gene. Trimming stripped 6 bases from V and 5 bases from J, with 10 bases between. This CDR3 contains 12 residues. CDR3 nucleotides: TGTGCCATCAGGGACCTCTGGGAGACCCAGTACTTC. Protein product: CAIRDLWETQYF.